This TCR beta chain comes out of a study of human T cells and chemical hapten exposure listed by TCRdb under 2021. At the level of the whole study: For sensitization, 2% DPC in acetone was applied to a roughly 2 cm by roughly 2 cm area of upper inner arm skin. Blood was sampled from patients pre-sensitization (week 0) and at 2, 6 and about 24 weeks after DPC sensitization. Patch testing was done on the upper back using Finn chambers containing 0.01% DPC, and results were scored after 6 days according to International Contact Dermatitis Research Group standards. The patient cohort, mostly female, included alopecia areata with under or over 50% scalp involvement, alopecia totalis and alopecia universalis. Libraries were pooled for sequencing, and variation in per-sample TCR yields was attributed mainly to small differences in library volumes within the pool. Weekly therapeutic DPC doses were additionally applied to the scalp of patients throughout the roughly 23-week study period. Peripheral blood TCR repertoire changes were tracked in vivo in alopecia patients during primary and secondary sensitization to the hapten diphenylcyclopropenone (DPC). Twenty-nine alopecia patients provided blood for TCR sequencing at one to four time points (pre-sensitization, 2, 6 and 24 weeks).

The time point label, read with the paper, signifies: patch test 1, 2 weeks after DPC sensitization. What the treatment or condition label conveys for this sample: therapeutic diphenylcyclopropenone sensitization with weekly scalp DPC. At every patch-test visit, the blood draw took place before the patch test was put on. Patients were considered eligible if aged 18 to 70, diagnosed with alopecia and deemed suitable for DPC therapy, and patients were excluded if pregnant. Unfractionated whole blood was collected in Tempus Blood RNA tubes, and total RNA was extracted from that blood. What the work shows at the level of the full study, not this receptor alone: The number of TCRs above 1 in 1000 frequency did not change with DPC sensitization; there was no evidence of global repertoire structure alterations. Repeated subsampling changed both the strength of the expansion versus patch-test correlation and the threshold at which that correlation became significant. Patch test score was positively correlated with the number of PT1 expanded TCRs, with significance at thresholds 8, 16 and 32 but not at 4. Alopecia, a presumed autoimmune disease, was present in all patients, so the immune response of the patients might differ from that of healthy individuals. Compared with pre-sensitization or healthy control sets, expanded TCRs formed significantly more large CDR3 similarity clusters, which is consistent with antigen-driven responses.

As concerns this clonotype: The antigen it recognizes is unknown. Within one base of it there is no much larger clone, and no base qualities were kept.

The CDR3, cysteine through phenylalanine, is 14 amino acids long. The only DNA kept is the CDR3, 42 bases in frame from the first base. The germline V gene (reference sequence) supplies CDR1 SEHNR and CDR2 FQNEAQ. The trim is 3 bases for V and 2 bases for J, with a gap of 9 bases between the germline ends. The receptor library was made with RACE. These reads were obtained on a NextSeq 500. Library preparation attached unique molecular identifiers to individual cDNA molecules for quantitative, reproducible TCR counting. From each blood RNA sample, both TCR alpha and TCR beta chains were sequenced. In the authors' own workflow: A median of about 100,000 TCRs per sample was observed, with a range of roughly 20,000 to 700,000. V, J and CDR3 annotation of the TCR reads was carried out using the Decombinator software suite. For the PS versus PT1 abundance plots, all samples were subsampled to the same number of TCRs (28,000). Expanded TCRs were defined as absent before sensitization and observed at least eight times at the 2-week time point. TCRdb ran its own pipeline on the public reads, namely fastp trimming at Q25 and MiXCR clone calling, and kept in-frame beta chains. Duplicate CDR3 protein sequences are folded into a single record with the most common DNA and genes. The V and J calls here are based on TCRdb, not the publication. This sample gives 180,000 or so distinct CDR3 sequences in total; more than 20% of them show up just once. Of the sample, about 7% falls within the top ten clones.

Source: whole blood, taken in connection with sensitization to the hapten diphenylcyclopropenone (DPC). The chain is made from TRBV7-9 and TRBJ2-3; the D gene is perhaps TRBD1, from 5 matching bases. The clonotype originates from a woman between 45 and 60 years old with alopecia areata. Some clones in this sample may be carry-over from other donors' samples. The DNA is TGTGCCAGCAGCTTTCGACAGTTCACAGATACGCAGTATTTT. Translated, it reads CASSFRQFTDTQYF. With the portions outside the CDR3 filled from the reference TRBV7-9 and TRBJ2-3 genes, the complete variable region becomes DTGVSQNPRHKITKRGQNVTFRCDPISEHNRLYWYRQTLGQGPEFLTYFQNEAQLEKSRLLSDRFSAERPKGSFSTLEIQRTEQGDSAMYLCASSFRQFTDTQYFGPGTRLTVL.